The clone carrying this T cell receptor beta chain was observed a handful of times. Its antigen is currently unknown. CDR3 length equals 17 residues. The V gene's germline CDR1 is MDHEN and CDR2 SYDVKM. V lost 5 bases to trimming and J lost 3 bases; unmatched junction nucleotides: 14. These data are taken from a study of cytomegalovirus exposure and HLA in healthy donors. PCR amplification relied on 60 Vbeta primers (plus 13 Jbeta primers). Sequencing used immunoSEQ multiplex PCR; TCRdb keeps in-frame clones, though not all of them. The data hold more than 90,000 clones, with approximately 70% observed a single time. Regarding the study as a whole: Being indistinguishable, some V segments were excluded, TRBV6-2 and TRBV6-3 among them. Reported performance of the classifier showed diagnosis of cytomegalovirus status with high specificity and sensitivity. Later work showed greater clonal expansion in HLA-associated TCR beta chains than in equally common others.

This chain links TRBV28 with TRBJ2-7; 9 nucleotides align to TRBD1. This sequence was found in a man aged 25-40 years in good health and CMV-seropositive. The sample comprised PBMCs. CDR3 loop: CASSPGQGTSGFYEQYV. The CDR3 DNA reads TGTGCCAGCAGTCCAGGACAGGGGACCAGTGGGTTCTACGAGCAGTACGTC.